The 15 T cell receptor beta chains reported below all come from one sample, sequenced in a study of Ad26.COV2.S vaccination and SARS-CoV-2 variants. Repertoires were generated with immunoSEQ multiplex PCR, while TCRdb's copy carries only in-frame clones and drops some. The sample contains roughly 380,000 clones, more than 75% of which appear only once. The treatment: roughly 20 received Ad26.COV2.S at low or high dose, single or two shots; about 5 received placebo; per-sample allocation not given. Specimen acquisition occurred on day 63 following the initial vaccine or placebo injection. The material sequenced was peripheral blood, taken in a trial of Ad26.COV2.S vaccine versus placebo. The receptors were gathered from a person aged 18-60 years who received the Ad26.COV2.S COVID-19 vaccine or a placebo.

V and J are TRBV14 and TRBJ2-3; 8 nucleotides align to TRBD2. The V gene's germline CDR1 is SGHDN and CDR2 FVKESK. V gave up 1 base and J gave up 9 bases; unmatched junction bases: 6. The CDR3 has 14 amino acids. In nucleotides, the CDR3 is TGTGCCAGCAGCCAAGTCGGGAGGGGGGGAACGCAGTATTTT. Translated: CASSQVGRGGTQYF.

This clone appeared once. The chain joins TRBV6-2 or TRBV6-3 to TRBJ2-5, with TRBD2 as a possible D gene (5 bases). V lost 0 bases to trimming and J lost 0 bases, with 20 bases between them. The CDR3 has 19 residues. Germline lookup yields CDR1 MNHEY and CDR2 SVGEGT. The chain's CDR3 is CASSYSPLVSLEYQETQYF. DNA of the CDR3: TGTGCCAGCAGTTACTCCCCGTTGGTGTCACTAGAATACCAAGAGACCCAGTACTTC.

This chain joins TRBV30 and TRBJ2-2; weak D call: TRBD2 (5 bases). V was trimmed by 5 bases and J by 1 base, leaving 11 bases between them. The CDR3 length is 14 residues. Per the germline V gene, CDR1 is GTSNPN and CDR2 is SVGIG (reference sequence). The CDR3, as DNA: TGTGCCTGGGGGTGGGAGAGGAACACCGGGGAGCTGTTTTTT. It yields the protein CAWGWERNTGELFF.

V is TRBV6-2 or TRBV6-3 and J is TRBJ2-7; weak D call: TRBD2 (5 bases). V was trimmed by 2 bases and J by 7 bases, leaving 12 bases between them. Per germline, CDR1 MNHEY and CDR2 SVGEGT. CDR3 length: 13 amino acids. CDR3 DNA sequence: TGTGCCAGCAGTTACAGCGAGGGTAGGGAGCAGTACTTC. Its protein product is CASSYSEGREQYF.

J is TRBJ2-3 and V is TRBV7-9; TRBD2 aligns across 12 bases. The germline V gene encodes CDR1 SEHNR and CDR2 FQNEAQ (reference sequence). This CDR3 has 17 amino acids. V gave up 4 bases and J gave up 6 bases; unmatched junction bases: 11. The CDR3 nucleotides read TGTGCCAGCAGCTCGGCGACTAGCGGGGGATTTGTCGATACGCAGTATTTT. Protein sequence: CASSSATSGGFVDTQYF.

The chain uses TRBV30 and TRBJ2-1; no definite D call. Germline CDR1 GTSNPN, CDR2 SVGIG (reference sequence). This CDR3 contains 12 residues. V dropped 1 base and J dropped 12 bases, with 13 bases sitting between them. Written as DNA, the CDR3 is TGTGCCTGGAGTGGAGTCCGAATGGGGCAGTTCTTC. Translation gives CAWSGVRMGQFF.

The V gene is TRBV7-9, the J gene TRBJ2-2; TRBD1 matches at 8 bases. CDR1 is SEHNR and CDR2 is FQNEAQ in the germline V gene (reference sequence). The CDR3 is 17 residues long. V dropped 7 bases and J dropped 5; count of bases not matched to a gene: 15. The DNA for the CDR3 is TGTGCCAGCACCATAGACCGAGACAGGGGACGAACCGGGGAGCTGTTTTTT. Encoded protein: CASTIDRDRGRTGELFF.

This rearrangement joins TRBV5-1 to TRBJ2-1; D may be TRBD1 (5 bases). The length of the CDR3 is 14 residues. Germline V gene data show CDR1 as SGHRS and CDR2 as YFSETQ. The germline V and J ends were trimmed by 4 bases and 3 bases, with 11 bases remaining between them. The CDR3 loop reads CASSGYTGYNEQFF. The CDR3 DNA reads TGCGCCAGCAGCGGGTATACAGGCTACAATGAGCAGTTCTTC.

This rearrangement joins TRBV28 to TRBJ2-7, with D possibly being TRBD2 (6 bases). V dropped 2 bases and J dropped 0 bases, with 23 bases sitting between them. Germline CDR1 MDHEN, CDR2 SYDVKM. CDR3 length equals 19 residues. This CDR3 reads CASSLGTGNSRIRSYEQYF. The CDR3 bases are TGTGCCAGCAGTTTAGGGACTGGTAATAGCAGGATTCGCTCCTACGAGCAGTACTTC.

The chain combines TRBV3-1 (or the pseudogene TRBV3-2) with TRBJ2-2; TRBD1 agrees at 10 bases. The germline CDR1 and CDR2 sequences are LGHDT and YNNKEL (reference sequence). The CDR3 length is 16 residues. Germline trimming cut 5 bases from V and 3 bases from J; bases unmatched to any gene: 6. The CDR3 coding sequence is TGTGCCAGCAGCTCTCGGACAGGGGGGTACACCGGGGAGCTGTTTTTT. This translates into CASSSRTGGYTGELFF.

Notes on this clone: Relative to the germline gene, one junction end is altered; a read error may explain this. The rearrangement joins TRBV10-1 to TRBJ2-7; D unclear. Germline-derived CDR1 and CDR2 are WNHNN and SYGVQD (reference sequence). The CDR3 is 15 residues long. The DNA for the CDR3 is TGCGCCAGCACCGAATGGGCTCCCGGTCCCCGAAACCAGAACTTC. Encoded protein: CASTEWAPGPRNQNF.

The chain employs TRBV7-2 and TRBJ2-3; maybe TRBD2 (5 bases). The CDR3 covers 15 residues. CDR1 is SGHTA and CDR2 is FQGNSA in the germline V gene. V was cut by 2 bases and J by 2 bases, with 11 bases left in between. The CDR3: CASSLRGSYTDTQYF. The CDR3 coding sequence is TGTGCCAGCAGCTTACGGGGATCATACACAGATACGCAGTATTTT.

The chain links TRBV6-2 or TRBV6-3 to TRBJ2-4, with TRBD1 matching 9 bases. J lost 6 bases, V lost 4 bases, and 13 bases had no gene match. Germline V gene lookup returns CDR1 MNHEY and CDR2 SVGEGT. CDR3 length equals 17 residues. This CDR3 reads CASSFHRDRVSGNIQYF. The CDR3 DNA reads as TGTGCCAGCAGTTTCCACCGGGACAGGGTATCGGGAAACATTCAGTACTTC.

The rearrangement joins TRBV19 to TRBJ2-2; 12 bases map to TRBD1. V gave up 6 bases and J gave up 4 bases; unmatched junction bases: 6. CDR1 is LNHDA and CDR2 is SQIVND in the germline V gene (reference sequence). This CDR3 comprises 16 residues. For the CDR3, the DNA is TGTGCCAGTAGGACCGGGACAGGGGGCTTCACCGGGGAGCTGTTTTTT. Translating it yields CASRTGTGGFTGELFF.

The rearrangement uses TRBV5-5 and TRBJ2-7; either TRBD1 or TRBD2 may supply D (5 bases each). CDR3 size: 16 residues. Per germline, CDR1 SGHKS and CDR2 YYEKEE (reference sequence). The germline V and J ends were trimmed by 2 bases and 5 bases, with 20 bases remaining between them. The CDR3 loop reads CASSLTGTPSPNEQYF. Written as DNA, the CDR3 is TGTGCCAGCAGCTTAACTGGGACCCCATCTCCTAACGAGCAGTACTTC.